This T cell receptor (beta chain) was found in a study of human T cells and chemical hapten exposure. This clonotype occurred many times. Its specificity is unknown. Time point here: patch test 2, 6 weeks after DPC sensitization. As to treatment: therapeutic diphenylcyclopropenone sensitization with weekly scalp DPC. Germline V gene lookup returns CDR1 SEHNR and CDR2 FQNEAQ (reference sequence). The length of the CDR3 is 13 residues. V lost 3 bases, J lost 1 base, and 6 bases lay in between. Library preparation tagged each individual cDNA molecule with a unique molecular identifier. In the original analysis: Sample-level TCR yields exhibited a median of about 96,000, with a range of roughly 23,224 to 750,000. TCRdb used MiXCR to reprocess the RACE reads, holding one entry per CDR3 protein. TCRdb, rather than the study authors, made the V and J calls. The sample has some 100,000 distinct CDR3 sequences, roughly a tenth seen once.

Notes on the study in general: The presence of alopecia in the donors means their immune response may differ from healthy people's. Expanded TCRs created a significantly greater count of big CDR3 similarity clusters than controls did.

This receptor was taken from a woman aged 40-49 years with alopecia areata. Some clones in this sample may be carry-over from other donors' samples. The chain uses TRBV7-9 and TRBJ1-1; D gene unclear. This material consisted of whole blood, taken in connection with sensitization to the hapten diphenylcyclopropenone (DPC). CDR3 nucleotide sequence: TGTGCCAGCAGCTTGAGAGAGAACACTGAAGCTTTCTTT. Protein sequence: CASSLRENTEAFF. Supplemented by reference TRBV7-9 and TRBJ1-1, the full variable domain reads DTGVSQNPRHKITKRGQNVTFRCDPISEHNRLYWYRQTLGQGPEFLTYFQNEAQLEKSRLLSDRFSAERPKGSFSTLEIQRTEQGDSAMYLCASSLRENTEAFFGQGTRLTVV.